This T cell receptor beta chain is from a study of CD8+ T cells in alopecia areata. Overall study results and limits: A great number of expanded lesional clones endured in scalp and blood during tofacitinib.

After isolation, RNA underwent reverse transcription to generate cDNA as the sequencing template. Method: immunoSEQ multiplex PCR; TCRdb's copy keeps in-frame clones and lacks some. The sample lists around 160,000 clones; roughly 60% were seen once. As concerns this clone: The antigen remains unidentified.

Treatment: oral pan-JAK inhibitor, 5-10 mg twice daily. The study team obtained lesional scalp punch biopsies and peripheral blood from alopecia areata patients. The CDR3 has 13 amino acids. Deletions cut 1 base from V and 7 bases from J, with 8 bases between. CDR1 and CDR2 (germline): KGHSH, LQKENI. This receptor was identified in a human donor with alopecia areata. The source was CD4+ T cells sorted from blood, collected at week 24, from a patient treated with tofacitinib. The chain uses TRBV18 and TRBJ1-5; no clear D gene. CDR3 DNA: TGTGCCAGCTCACCACTTCCGGGCCAGCCCCAGCATTTT. This gives the protein CASSPLPGQPQHF.